These 20 T cell receptor beta chains originate from one sample sequenced in a study of T-cell reconstitution after alpha-beta-depleted transplantation in children. TCRbeta library construction was performed incorporating unique molecular identifiers. TCRdb reanalysed the PCR reads using MiXCR and keeps one entry per CDR3 protein. The repertoire holds fewer than 400,000 distinct CDR3 sequences, about 20% seen once, with 3.8% in the top ten. Sequenced material: PBMCs from the stem cell graft donor, taken from the stem cell graft. The receptors here all came from a human donor who donated a stem cell graft to a child with acute myeloid leukemia.

Many counts were recorded for this clonotype. The J gene is TRBJ2-2, the V gene TRBV20-1, with 8 bases that match TRBD2. Germline lookup yields CDR1 DFQATT and CDR2 SNEGSKA (reference sequence). Losses at the gene ends were 0 bases for V and 1 base for J; bases not matched to a gene: 4. The CDR3 spans 16 residues. This CDR3 reads CSARDLLAGNTGELFF. The CDR3 nucleotides read TGCAGTGCTAGAGATCTGCTAGCGGGGAACACCGGGGAGCTGTTTTTT.

This chain links TRBV28 with TRBJ2-3, with 10 bases identical to TRBD2. In germline, CDR1 is MDHEN, CDR2 SYDVKM. Unmatched junction bases numbered 15, after V lost 6 bases and J lost 0 bases. This CDR3 is 19 amino acids long. The CDR3 is CASSPRLKREGSSTDTQYF. CDR3 in DNA: TGTGCCAGCAGCCCGAGGTTGAAGCGGGAGGGTTCTAGCACAGATACGCAGTATTTT.

A word on this clonotype: The junction differs from germline at one of its ends, possibly a read error. This chain uses TRBV7-7 with TRBJ2-1; D is unclear. Looked up from germline, CDR1 is SSHAT and CDR2 is FNYEAQ (reference sequence). This CDR3 is built from 13 residues. CDR3 amino acids: CASSPGFYNEQFF. The CDR3 nucleotides are TGTGCTAGCAGCCCCGGCTTCTACAATGAGCAGTTCTTC.

This clonotype was seen only a few times. The chain couples TRBV27 to TRBJ1-6; the match to TRBD1 covers 12 bases. This CDR3 is built from 15 residues. Per germline, CDR1 MNHEY and CDR2 SMNVEV (reference sequence). Germline trimming cut 3 bases from V and 9 bases from J; bases unmatched to any gene: 3. The CDR3 region has the DNA TGTGCCAGCAGTTTGGGACAGGGGGCGCGTTCACCCCTCCACTTT. This translates into CASSLGQGARSPLHF.

This clonotype was found a few times. The chain recombines TRBV30 with TRBJ2-1, with a weak D call TRBD2 (6 bases). Germline CDR1 and CDR2: GTSNPN and SVGIG (reference sequence). The CDR3 runs to 15 residues. V was pared by 4 bases and J by 0 bases, with 13 bases between. The CDR3, as DNA: TGTGCCTGGACCAACACCGGGAGCTCCTACAATGAGCAGTTCTTC. Encoded protein: CAWTNTGSSYNEQFF.

The CDR3 here is CSVSSSGDSADTQYF. The CDR3 region has the DNA TGCAGCGTTAGCTCGAGCGGGGACTCCGCAGATACGCAGTATTTT. V usage is TRBV29-1 and J usage is TRBJ2-3, with 7 nucleotides matching TRBD2. Germline V gives CDR1 SQVTM, CDR2 ANQGSEA. V lost 5 bases to trimming and J lost 4 bases; unmatched junction nucleotides: 12. This CDR3 has 15 residues.

The chain employs TRBV20-1 and TRBJ1-3; tentative D call: TRBD1 (5 bases). V lost 5 bases to trimming and J lost 2 bases, with 16 bases between them. The length of the CDR3 is 15 residues. The germline gives CDR1 DFQATT, CDR2 SNEGSKA (reference sequence). CDR3 nucleotide sequence: TGCAGTGCTGGGGATAGGGGAGTACCTGGAAACACCATATATTTT. Amino acid sequence: CSAGDRGVPGNTIYF.

This clonotype occurred a few times. The CDR3 DNA reads TGTGCCAGCAAATCTAGCGGGAGCCGTTTGTTAGAGCAGTTCTTC. As protein: CASKSSGSRLLEQFF. The rearrangement uses TRBV27 and TRBJ2-1; 10 nucleotides line up with TRBD2. This CDR3 is built from 15 residues. The V gene's germline CDR1 is MNHEY and CDR2 SMNVEV (reference sequence). V dropped 7 bases and J dropped 10; count of bases not matched to a gene: 13.

This clonotype was picked up many times. The genes are TRBV12-3 or TRBV12-4 and TRBJ2-1; D perhaps matches TRBD1 (6 bases). CDR3 length equals 13 residues. The V gene lost 4 bases and the J gene lost 4 bases, with 8 bases spanning the gap. The DNA for the CDR3 is TGTGCCAGCAGTTACGGACAGTACAATGAGCAGTTCTTC. This encodes CASSYGQYNEQFF.

The rearrangement joins TRBV29-1 to TRBJ2-5; 9 nucleotides line up with TRBD1. Germline V CDR1 and CDR2: SQVTM, ANQGSEA. The length of the CDR3 is 14 residues. Germline trimming cut 7 bases from V and 4 bases from J; bases unmatched to any gene: 10. CDR3 residues: CSGRRTGAGETQYF. The DNA for the CDR3 is TGCAGCGGCCGGCGGACAGGGGCGGGAGAGACCCAGTACTTC.

The chain couples TRBV7-2 to TRBJ2-3; D gene ambiguous. Trimming cost V 4 bases and J 5 bases, with 7 bases left between them. The length of the CDR3 is 12 residues. Per the germline V gene, CDR1 is SGHTA and CDR2 is FQGNSA. The CDR3: CASSWVVDTQYF. For the CDR3, the DNA is TGTGCCAGCAGCTGGGTAGTAGATACGCAGTATTTT.

The rearrangement links TRBV20-1 to TRBJ1-2, with TRBD1 matching over 7 bases. Germline CDR1 and CDR2: DFQATT and SNEGSKA (reference sequence). Unmatched junction bases numbered 3, after V lost 3 bases and J lost 8 bases. This CDR3 is 11 amino acids long. CDR3 in amino acids: CSASDRVGYTF. For the CDR3, the DNA is TGCAGTGCTAGTGACAGGGTAGGCTACACCTTC.

The sample holds a few counts of this clonotype. The V and J genes are TRBV9 and TRBJ2-7; 9 nucleotides line up with TRBD2. Germline V gene data show CDR1 as SGDLS and CDR2 as YYNGEE. V shed 0 bases and J 3 bases; nucleotides not matched to a gene: 4. The CDR3 has 15 residues. The CDR3 protein is CASSVDPSGIYEQYF. CDR3 DNA: TGTGCCAGCAGCGTAGATCCTAGCGGGATCTACGAGCAGTACTTC.

The chain employs TRBV12-3 or TRBV12-4 and TRBJ2-3, with unresolved D. Deletions cut 7 bases from V and 2 bases from J, with 13 bases between. The CDR3 length is 14 residues. The CDR3 coding sequence is TGTGCCAGCACCCCTGGGGTTTCCACAGATACGCAGTATTTT. This encodes CASTPGVSTDTQYF.

The chain joins TRBV7-8 to TRBJ2-1, with 7 bases matching TRBD2. V shed 5 bases and J 9 bases; nucleotides not matched to a gene: 10. Germline V lookup: CDR1 SGHVS, CDR2 FQNEAQ. The CDR3 consists of 14 residues. The CDR3 loop is CASSPRLAAVEQFF. CDR3 nucleotide sequence: TGTGCCAGCAGCCCAAGACTAGCTGCAGTTGAGCAGTTCTTC. The whole variable domain, filled in from reference TRBV7-8 and TRBJ2-1, reads GAGVSQSPRYKVAKRGQDVALRCDPISGHVSLFWYQQALGQGPEFLTYFQNEAQLDKSGLPSDRFFAERPEGSVSTLKIQRTQQEDSAVYLCASSPRLAAVEQFFGPGTRLTVL.

This clonotype was seen a few times. The chain has TRBV5-5 and TRBJ2-3; 7 bases are shared with TRBD1. CDR1 SGHKS and CDR2 YYEKEE come from the germline V gene (reference sequence). The CDR3 consists of 14 residues. V was clipped by 2 bases and J by 5 bases; unmatched bases: 5. For the CDR3, the DNA is TGTGCCAGCAGCTTCGGGACAGCGAGAGATACGCAGTATTTT. Amino acids: CASSFGTARDTQYF. Full variable domain (missing parts from reference TRBV5-5 and TRBJ2-3): DAGVTQSPTHLIKTRGQQVTLRCSPISGHKSVSWYQQVLGQGPQFIFQYYEKEERGRGNFPDRFSARQFPNYSSELNVNALLLGDSALYLCASSFGTARDTQYFGPGTRLTVL.

The table lists this clonotype with many counts. This chain joins TRBV7-6 and TRBJ2-2, with a tentative D call TRBD2 (6 bases). Germline V CDR1 and CDR2: SGHVS, FNYEAQ. The CDR3 is 17 residues long. V dropped 1 base and J dropped 0 bases, with 12 bases sitting between them. CDR3 in amino acids: CASSLDFRRANTGELFF. The CDR3, as DNA: TGTGCCAGCAGCTTAGATTTCAGGAGGGCGAACACCGGGGAGCTGTTTTTT.

This clonotype was seen only a few times. The V gene is TRBV4-1, the J gene TRBJ2-1; 7 nucleotides line up with TRBD2. The CDR3 spans 14 residues. Germline V gives CDR1 MGHRA, CDR2 YSYEKL. The V gene end was trimmed by 3 bases and the J gene end by 1 base; junction bases not matched to a gene: 0. Written as DNA, the CDR3 is TGCGCCAGCAGCCAGCGGGAGTCCTACAATGAGCAGTTCTTC. Protein sequence: CASSQRESYNEQFF.

This clonotype was counted only a few times. The rearrangement uses TRBV2 and TRBJ2-1; 13 bases are a match to TRBD2. The CDR3 totals 14 residues. V dropped 8 bases and J dropped 2; count of bases not matched to a gene: 0. Germline CDR1 is SNHLY and CDR2 is FYNNEI. The CDR3: CASGLAGAYNEQFF. As DNA, the CDR3 is TGTGCCAGCGGACTAGCGGGAGCCTACAATGAGCAGTTCTTC.

The genes are TRBV3-1 and TRBJ2-5, with 7 bases identical to TRBD2. The CDR3 is 15 residues long. From germline, CDR1 is LGHDT and CDR2 YNNKEL (reference sequence). Losses at the gene ends were 4 bases for V and 4 bases for J; bases not matched to a gene: 9. DNA of the CDR3: TGTGCCAGCAGCCCCTTCGGCGGGAGAGGAGAGACCCAGTACTTC. It encodes CASSPFGGRGETQYF.